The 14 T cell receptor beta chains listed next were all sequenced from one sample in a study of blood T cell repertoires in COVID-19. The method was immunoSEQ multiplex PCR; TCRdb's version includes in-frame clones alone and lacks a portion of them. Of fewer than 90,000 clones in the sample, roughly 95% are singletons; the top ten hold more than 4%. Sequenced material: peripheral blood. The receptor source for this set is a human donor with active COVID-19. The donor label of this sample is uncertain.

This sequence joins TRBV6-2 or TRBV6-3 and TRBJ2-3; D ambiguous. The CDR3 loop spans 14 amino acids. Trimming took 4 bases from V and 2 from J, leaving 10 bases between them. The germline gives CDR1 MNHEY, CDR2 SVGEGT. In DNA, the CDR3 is TGTGCCAGCAGTTCTCGCGGTGACACAGATACGCAGTATTTT. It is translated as CASSSRGDTDTQYF.

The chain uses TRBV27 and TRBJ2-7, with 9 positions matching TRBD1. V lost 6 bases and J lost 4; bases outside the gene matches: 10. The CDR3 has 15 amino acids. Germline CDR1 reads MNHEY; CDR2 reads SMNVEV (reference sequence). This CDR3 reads CASSPGTGNSYEQYF. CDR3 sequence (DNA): TGTGCCAGCAGCCCCGGGACAGGGAATTCTTACGAGCAGTACTTC.

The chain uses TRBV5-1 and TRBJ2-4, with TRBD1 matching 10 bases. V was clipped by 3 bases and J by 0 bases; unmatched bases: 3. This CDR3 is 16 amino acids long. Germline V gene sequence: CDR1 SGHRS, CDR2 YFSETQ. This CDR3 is CASSWGQGLAKNIQYF. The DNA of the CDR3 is TGCGCCAGCAGCTGGGGACAGGGGTTAGCCAAAAACATTCAGTACTTC. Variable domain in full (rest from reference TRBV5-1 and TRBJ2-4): KAGVTQTPRYLIKTRGQQVTLSCSPISGHRSVSWYQQTPGQGLQFLFEYFSETQRNKGNFPGRFSGRQFSNSRSEMNVSTLELGDSALYLCASSWGQGLAKNIQYFGAGTRLSVL.

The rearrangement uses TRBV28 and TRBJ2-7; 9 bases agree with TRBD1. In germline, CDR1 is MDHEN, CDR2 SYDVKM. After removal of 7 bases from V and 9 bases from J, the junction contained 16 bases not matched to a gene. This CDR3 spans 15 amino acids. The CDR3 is CASTARTGAVVGQYF. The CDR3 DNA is TGTGCCAGCACCGCGAGGACAGGGGCTGTTGTAGGGCAGTACTTC.

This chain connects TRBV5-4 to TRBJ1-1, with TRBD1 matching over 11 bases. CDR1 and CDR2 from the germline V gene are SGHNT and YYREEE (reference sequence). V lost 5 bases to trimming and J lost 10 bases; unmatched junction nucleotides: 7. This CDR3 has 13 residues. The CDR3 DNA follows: TGTGCCAGCAGTTCGGGACAGGGGGTAGGAGCTTTCTTT. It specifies CASSSGQGVGAFF.

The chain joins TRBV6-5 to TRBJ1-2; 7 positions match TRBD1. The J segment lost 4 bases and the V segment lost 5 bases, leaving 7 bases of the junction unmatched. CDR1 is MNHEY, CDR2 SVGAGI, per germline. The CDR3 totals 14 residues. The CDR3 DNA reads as TGTGCCAGCAGTCTCGGACAGGAACCCTATGGCTACACCTTC. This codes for CASSLGQEPYGYTF.

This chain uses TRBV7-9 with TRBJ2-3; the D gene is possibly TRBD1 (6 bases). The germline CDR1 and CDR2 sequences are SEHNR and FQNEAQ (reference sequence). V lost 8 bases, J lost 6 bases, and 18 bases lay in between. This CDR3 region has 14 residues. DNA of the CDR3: TGTGCCAGCTGCCGGGACAAAAAGAAGGATACGCAGTATTTT. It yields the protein CASCRDKKKDTQYF. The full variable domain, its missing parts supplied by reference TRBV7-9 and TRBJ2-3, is DTGVSQNPRHKITKRGQNVTFRCDPISEHNRLYWYRQTLGQGPEFLTYFQNEAQLEKSRLLSDRFSAERPKGSFSTLEIQRTEQGDSAMYLCASCRDKKKDTQYFGPGTRLTVL.

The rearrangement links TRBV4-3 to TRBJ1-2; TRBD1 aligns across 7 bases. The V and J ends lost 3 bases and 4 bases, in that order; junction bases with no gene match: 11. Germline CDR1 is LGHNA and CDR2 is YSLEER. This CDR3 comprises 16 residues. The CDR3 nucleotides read TGCGCCAGCAGCCAGAACAGGGAAGGGGGCCCCTATGGCTACACCTTC. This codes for CASSQNREGGPYGYTF.

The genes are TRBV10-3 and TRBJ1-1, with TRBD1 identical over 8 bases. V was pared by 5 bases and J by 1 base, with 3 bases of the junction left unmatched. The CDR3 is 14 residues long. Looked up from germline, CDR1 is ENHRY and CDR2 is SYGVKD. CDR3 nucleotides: TGTGCCATCAGTACCAGGGGGCGGAACACTGAAGCTTTCTTT. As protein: CAISTRGRNTEAFF.

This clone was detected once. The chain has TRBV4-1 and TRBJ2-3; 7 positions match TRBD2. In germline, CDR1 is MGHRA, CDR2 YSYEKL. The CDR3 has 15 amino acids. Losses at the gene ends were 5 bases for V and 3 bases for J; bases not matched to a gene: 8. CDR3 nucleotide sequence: TGCGCCAGCAGCGGTCTAGCGGCCAGAACAGATACGCAGTATTTT. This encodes CASSGLAARTDTQYF.

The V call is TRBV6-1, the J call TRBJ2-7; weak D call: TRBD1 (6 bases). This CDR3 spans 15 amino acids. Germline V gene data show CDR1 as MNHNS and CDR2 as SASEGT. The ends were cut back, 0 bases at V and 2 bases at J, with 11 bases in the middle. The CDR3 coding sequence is TGTGCCAGCAGTGAAGCACTGGACAGCCCCTACGAGCAGTACTTC. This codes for CASSEALDSPYEQYF.

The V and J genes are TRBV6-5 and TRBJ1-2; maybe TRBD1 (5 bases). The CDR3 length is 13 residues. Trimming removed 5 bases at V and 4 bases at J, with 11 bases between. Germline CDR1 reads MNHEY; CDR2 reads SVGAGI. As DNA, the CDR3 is TGTGCCAGCAGTAAAACAGGAGCCTATGGCTACACCTTC. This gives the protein CASSKTGAYGYTF.

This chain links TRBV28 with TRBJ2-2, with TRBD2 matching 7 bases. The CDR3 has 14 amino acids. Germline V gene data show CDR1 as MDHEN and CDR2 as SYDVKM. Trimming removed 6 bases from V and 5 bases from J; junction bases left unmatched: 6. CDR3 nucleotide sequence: TGTGCCAGCAGCCACGGGGGGACTACCGGGGAGCTGTTTTTT. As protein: CASSHGGTTGELFF. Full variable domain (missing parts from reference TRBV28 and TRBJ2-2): DVKVTQSSRYLVKRTGEKVFLECVQDMDHENMFWYRQDPGLGLRLIYFSYDVKMKEKGDIPEGYSVSREKKERFSLILESASTNQTSMYLCASSHGGTTGELFFGEGSRLTVL.

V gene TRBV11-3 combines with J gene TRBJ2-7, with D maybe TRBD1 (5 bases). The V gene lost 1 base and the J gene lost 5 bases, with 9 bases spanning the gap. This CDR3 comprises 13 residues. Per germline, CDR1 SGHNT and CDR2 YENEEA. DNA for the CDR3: TGTGCCAGCAGCTTAGCAGGGTCCCACGAGCAGTACTTC. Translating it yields CASSLAGSHEQYF.